Below are 28 T cell receptor beta chains sequenced from a single sample in a study of shared T cell receptors in the human thymus. Sequenced by immunoSEQ multiplex PCR; TCRdb stores in-frame clones only, minus some. The sample yields hundreds of thousands of clones, about 89% seen once. This same sample was also taken into another study, of human thymus T cells.

The sample consisted of thymocytes. These receptors originate from a boy under two years old with a congenital heart defect.

V and J are TRBV25-1 and TRBJ1-5; D is perhaps TRBD1 (5 bases). The germline V gene has CDR1 MGHDK and CDR2 SYGVNS. The CDR3 contains 15 residues. Trimming pared 1 base from V and 0 bases from J, leaving 7 bases between. The CDR3 sequence: CASSELGDSNQPQHF. DNA of the CDR3: TGTGCCAGCAGTGAATTAGGGGATAGCAATCAGCCCCAGCATTTT.

CDR3 nucleotide sequence: TGTGCCAGCAGTTTGGGGGGGTCCTACGAGCAGTACTTC. Translated: CASSLGGSYEQYF. This chain links TRBV28 with TRBJ2-7; TRBD2 aligns across 7 bases. The ends lost 3 bases at V and 1 base at J; junction bases unmatched: 0. This CDR3 is 13 amino acids long. CDR1 is MDHEN and CDR2 is SYDVKM in the germline V gene.

The chain employs TRBV14 and TRBJ2-3; D may be TRBD1 (6 bases). The V and J ends lost 1 base and 2 bases respectively, with 16 bases between them. Germline values: CDR1 SGHDN, CDR2 FVKESK. This CDR3 comprises 17 residues. CDR3 DNA sequence: TGTGCCAGCAGCCAAGGGGGGCTAGAGAGAGCCACAGATACGCAGTATTTT. Amino acids: CASSQGGLERATDTQYF.

J is TRBJ2-1 and V is TRBV9; 9 bases map to TRBD2. CDR1 and CDR2 from the germline V gene are SGDLS and YYNGEE. The length of the CDR3 is 21 residues. Trimming at V came to 0 bases and at J to 0 bases, leaving 16 bases not matched to a gene. The CDR3 is CASSVAIHLAGLNSSYNEQFF. The CDR3 bases are TGTGCCAGCAGCGTAGCTATACATCTAGCGGGGCTCAACAGCTCCTACAATGAGCAGTTCTTC.

This chain joins TRBV7-9 and TRBJ2-7; the D is unclear. Germline assignment: CDR1 SEHNR and CDR2 FQNEAQ (reference sequence). V dropped 1 base and J dropped 5 bases, with 6 bases sitting between them. This CDR3 is 12 amino acids long. The CDR3 DNA is TGTGCCAGCAGCTTAGTTTCTAACGAGCAGTACTTC. It translates to CASSLVSNEQYF.

The rearrangement joins TRBV28 to TRBJ1-2; D gene unclear. Germline CDR1 reads MDHEN; CDR2 reads SYDVKM. The CDR3 is made up of 14 amino acids. The V gene lost 5 bases and the J gene lost 5 bases, with 15 bases spanning the gap. CDR3 sequence reads: CASSPGPGTYGYTF. Here the CDR3 DNA reads TGTGCCAGCAGTCCCGGCCCGGGAACATATGGCTACACCTTC.

The V gene is TRBV28, the J gene TRBJ2-3, with 7 positions matching TRBD1. After removal of 5 bases from V and 2 bases from J, the junction contained 10 bases not matched to a gene. Per germline, CDR1 MDHEN and CDR2 SYDVKM. The CDR3 loop spans 16 amino acids. CDR3 bases: TGTGCCAGCAGTCCGCCCGGACAGGACCACACAGATACGCAGTATTTT. It yields the protein CASSPPGQDHTDTQYF.

The chain links TRBV4-2 to TRBJ1-5; D unclear. This CDR3 is built from 20 residues. From germline, CDR1 is LGHNA and CDR2 YNFKEQ. Trimming shortened V by 0 bases and J by 0 bases, and 21 bases separated the two germline ends. The CDR3 bases are TGTGCCAGCAGCCAAGATTCCAGTCCCGGTCGGGGTGGTAGCAATCAGCCCCAGCATTTT. This gives the protein CASSQDSSPGRGGSNQPQHF.

This sequence joins TRBV6-4 and TRBJ1-6, with TRBD1 as a possible D gene (6 bases). The CDR3 is 12 amino acids. Trimming left V 7 bases short and J 8 bases short, with 9 bases between. Germline V gene sequence: CDR1 MRHNA, CDR2 SNTAGT. Here the CDR3 reads CASTRQDSPLHF. The CDR3 nucleotides are TGTGCCAGCACTAGACAGGATTCACCCCTCCACTTT.

V gene TRBV6-6 combines with J gene TRBJ2-1; 8 bases are shared with TRBD2. Germline V gives CDR1 MNHNY, CDR2 SVGAGI (reference sequence). V gave up 7 bases and J gave up 4 bases; unmatched junction bases: 6. CDR3 length: 14 amino acids. For the CDR3, the DNA is TGTGCCAGCATTGTCGGGGGGGAATACAATGAGCAGTTCTTC. Its protein is CASIVGGEYNEQFF.

This clone was counted once. This chain connects TRBV14 to TRBJ2-1, with D maybe TRBD1 (6 bases). In germline, CDR1 is SGHDN, CDR2 FVKESK. V lost 4 bases and J lost 0, with 16 bases in between. This CDR3 is built from 17 residues. The CDR3 is CASSPTQGLTSYNEQFF. The CDR3 DNA is TGTGCCAGCAGCCCTACCCAGGGGCTGACCTCCTACAATGAGCAGTTCTTC.

The chain carries TRBV7-2 and TRBJ2-7; 10 positions match TRBD1. V was pared by 3 bases and J by 6 bases, with 2 bases of the junction left unmatched. CDR3 length equals 13 residues. CDR1 is SGHTA, CDR2 FQGNSA, per germline. CDR3 residues: CASSFDRGREQYF. The CDR3 nucleotides are TGTGCCAGCAGCTTCGACAGGGGGCGCGAGCAGTACTTC.

This sequence joins TRBV10-3 and TRBJ1-1; D ambiguous. The germline CDR1 and CDR2 sequences are ENHRY and SYGVKD. The V end was cut by 4 bases, the J end by 1 base, with 16 bases between. This CDR3 has 16 residues. The CDR3 bases are TGTGCCATCAGTGGGGGTCCCACCCGGGGGAACACTGAAGCTTTCTTT. Translation gives CAISGGPTRGNTEAFF.

This chain uses TRBV7-4 with TRBJ2-3; TRBD2 aligns across 8 bases. The CDR3 runs to 12 residues. The V gene end was trimmed by 8 bases and the J gene end by 6 bases; junction bases not matched to a gene: 4. Germline V gene sequence: CDR1 SGHVT, CDR2 SQSDAQ. As DNA, the CDR3 is TGTGCCAGCTTACGGGGGGGGGATACGCAGTATTTT. It specifies CASLRGGDTQYF.

V is TRBV6-5 and J is TRBJ1-1; TRBD1 might be the D (6 bases). Trimming removed 5 bases from V and 11 bases from J, with 15 bases in between. Germline CDR1 reads MNHEY; CDR2 reads SVGAGI. The CDR3 extends over 12 amino acids. CDR3 sequence reads: CASSPRGGGAFF. The CDR3 DNA follows: TGTGCCAGCAGTCCCCGGGGAGGGGGGGCTTTCTTT.

The chain joins TRBV6-5 to TRBJ2-1; TRBD2 aligns across 8 bases. There are 15 residues in the CDR3. Germline CDR1 MNHEY, CDR2 SVGAGI. V dropped 6 bases and J dropped 4; count of bases not matched to a gene: 8. This CDR3 is CASSHKRGRYNEQFF. DNA for the CDR3: TGTGCCAGCAGCCACAAGCGGGGGAGATACAATGAGCAGTTCTTC.

The J gene is TRBJ1-1, the V gene TRBV29-1; D may be TRBD1 (6 bases). The V gene lost 4 bases and the J gene lost 5 bases, with 11 bases spanning the gap. CDR3 size: 12 residues. Germline-derived CDR1 and CDR2 are SQVTM and ANQGSEA. In DNA form, the CDR3 reads TGCAGCGTTGTTCAGGGGAGTACTGAAGCTTTCTTT. This codes for CSVVQGSTEAFF.

This clone was observed a handful of times. CDR3 sequence: CASSLKGATYEQYF. The CDR3 nucleotides read TGTGCCAGCAGTTTAAAGGGAGCGACCTACGAGCAGTACTTC. The J gene is TRBJ2-7, the V gene TRBV28, with D perhaps matching TRBD2 (5 bases). Germline V lookup: CDR1 MDHEN, CDR2 SYDVKM. The CDR3 consists of 14 residues. Trimming removed 2 bases from V and 2 bases from J, with 10 bases in between.

V gene TRBV19 combines with J gene TRBJ1-5; tentatively, D is TRBD1 (5 bases). V was pared by 4 bases and J by 0 bases, with 13 bases between. The CDR3 has 16 amino acids. CDR1 LNHDA and CDR2 SQIVND come from the germline V gene (reference sequence). The CDR3 sequence is CASSKKTDYSNQPQHF. In nucleotides, the CDR3 is TGTGCCAGTAGTAAAAAGACAGATTATAGCAATCAGCCCCAGCATTTT.

The rearrangement links TRBV5-1 to TRBJ2-1, with 9 bases lining up with TRBD2. Germline V CDR1 and CDR2: SGHRS, YFSETQ. V lost 6 bases and J lost 0; bases outside the gene matches: 16. The length of the CDR3 is 19 residues. CDR3 loop: CASKPYSGSPASSYNEQFF. The CDR3 DNA reads TGCGCCAGCAAACCCTATAGCGGGAGTCCGGCCAGCTCCTACAATGAGCAGTTCTTC. Using reference TRBV5-1 and TRBJ2-1 for the parts outside the CDR3, the full variable domain is KAGVTQTPRYLIKTRGQQVTLSCSPISGHRSVSWYQQTPGQGLQFLFEYFSETQRNKGNFPGRFSGRQFSNSRSEMNVSTLELGDSALYLCASKPYSGSPASSYNEQFFGPGTRLTVL.

The rearrangement links TRBV7-8 to TRBJ2-2; TRBD1 matches 8 bases. From germline, CDR1 is SGHVS and CDR2 FQNEAQ. V shed 1 base and J 4 bases; nucleotides not matched to a gene: 14. CDR3 size: 19 residues. The CDR3 region is CASSLGTGRNPFSTGELFF. CDR3 nucleotide sequence: TGTGCCAGCAGCTTAGGGACAGGGAGAAACCCATTTAGCACCGGGGAGCTGTTTTTT. The whole variable domain, filled in from reference TRBV7-8 and TRBJ2-2, reads GAGVSQSPRYKVAKRGQDVALRCDPISGHVSLFWYQQALGQGPEFLTYFQNEAQLDKSGLPSDRFFAERPEGSVSTLKIQRTQQEDSAVYLCASSLGTGRNPFSTGELFFGEGSRLTVL.

The V and J genes are TRBV19 and TRBJ2-5, with TRBD1 matching over 9 bases. Losses at the gene ends were 7 bases for V and 3 bases for J; bases not matched to a gene: 12. Germline V gene lookup returns CDR1 LNHDA and CDR2 SQIVND (reference sequence). The CDR3 totals 16 residues. The CDR3 is CASTSRKGQGKETQYF. In nucleotides, the CDR3 is TGTGCCAGTACTTCCAGAAAGGGACAGGGTAAAGAGACCCAGTACTTC.

The table lists this clone with a count of one. The chain employs TRBV4-3 and TRBJ2-7; weak D call: TRBD1 (5 bases). V lost 0 bases and J 5 bases, leaving 8 bases between the germline ends. Germline values: CDR1 LGHNA, CDR2 YSLEER. The CDR3 runs 13 residues. The CDR3 bases are TGCGCCAGCAGCCAAGATCGGACAAACGAGCAGTACTTC. Protein product: CASSQDRTNEQYF.

This chain connects TRBV6-5 to TRBJ2-3, with TRBD2 as a possible D gene (5 bases). The ends were cut back, 5 bases at V and 0 bases at J, with 12 bases in the middle. Germline V gene lookup returns CDR1 MNHEY and CDR2 SVGAGI. The CDR3 runs to 15 residues. The CDR3 loop reads CASSPLGGSTDTQYF. The DNA of the CDR3 is TGTGCCAGCAGTCCCCTTGGAGGCAGCACAGATACGCAGTATTTT.

This clone was seen a handful of times. The gene calls are TRBV6-5 and TRBJ1-4, with D possibly matching TRBD1 (5 bases). Germline V gives CDR1 MNHEY, CDR2 SVGAGI. This CDR3 has 12 amino acids. V was trimmed by 8 bases and J by 3 bases, leaving 7 bases between them. The CDR3 reads CASGAPNEKLFF. For the CDR3, the DNA is TGTGCCAGCGGGGCCCCTAATGAAAAACTGTTTTTT.

The genes are TRBV19 and TRBJ1-2; TRBD1 is a possible D gene (5 bases). V was trimmed by 3 bases and J by 5 bases, leaving 13 bases between them. CDR3 size: 14 residues. Germline V CDR1 and CDR2: LNHDA, SQIVND (reference sequence). The CDR3 DNA is TGTGCCAGTAGTATGGGAGGGGCACGGTATGGCTACACCTTC. It codes for CASSMGGARYGYTF.

The rearrangement links TRBV28 to TRBJ1-1; perhaps TRBD1 as D (6 bases). The V end was cut by 5 bases, the J end by 10 bases, with 26 bases between. Germline V gene lookup returns CDR1 MDHEN and CDR2 SYDVKM. This CDR3 is 16 amino acids long. The CDR3 here is CASSPLMGTPPWVAFF. The CDR3 nucleotides read TGTGCCAGCAGTCCTCTGATGGGGACACCCCCTTGGGTAGCTTTCTTT.

This chain links TRBV29-1 with TRBJ2-3, with D possibly TRBD2 on 6 matching bases. The germline V gene encodes CDR1 SQVTM and CDR2 ANQGSEA. This CDR3 spans 19 amino acids. V was trimmed by 4 bases and J by 0 bases, leaving 26 bases between them. The CDR3 loop is CSVGREGGRTVPSTDTQYF. CDR3 in DNA: TGCAGCGTTGGGCGAGAGGGAGGTAGGACTGTCCCTAGCACAGATACGCAGTATTTT.